These 25 T cell receptor beta chains share one sample of origin, sequenced in a study of siplizumab effects on memory and regulatory T cells. Only in-frame clones appear in the TCRdb table, and some are missing; sequencing was by immunoSEQ multiplex PCR. In the table there are 110,000 or so clones, about 93% of which are singletons. The sample was CD4+ T cells sorted from blood. These receptors originate from a human donor in good health.

In DNA form, the CDR3 reads TGTGCCAGCAGTTTTCCGGGCCCCGGGGAGCTGTTTTTT. Protein: CASSFPGPGELFF. The V call is TRBV27, the J call TRBJ2-2; D unclear. This CDR3 contains 13 residues. Trimming stripped 3 bases from V and 6 bases from J, with 8 bases between. Germline CDR1 reads MNHEY; CDR2 reads SMNVEV (reference sequence).

The V and J genes are TRBV5-1 and TRBJ2-1, with a weak D call TRBD2 (5 bases). Germline V gene data show CDR1 as SGHRS and CDR2 as YFSETQ. CDR3 length equals 14 residues. Trimming left V 0 bases short and J 8 bases short, with 12 bases between. The CDR3 region has the DNA TGCGCCAGCAGCTTGGTATCGGGAAGTGATGAGCAGTTCTTC. Translation gives CASSLVSGSDEQFF.

This chain joins TRBV7-9 and TRBJ1-5; possible D gene TRBD1, 6 bases. The germline V gene encodes CDR1 SEHNR and CDR2 FQNEAQ (reference sequence). Trimming took off 2 bases at V and 9 bases at J, with 11 bases between the two ends. The CDR3 spans 13 residues. The CDR3 bases are TGTGCCAGCAGCTTATCCGGGGGGGCGCCCCAGCATTTT. Residues: CASSLSGGAPQHF.

V is TRBV7-8 and J is TRBJ1-3; D is undetermined. V was clipped by 5 bases and J by 4 bases, with 6 bases between them. Germline V gene data show CDR1 as SGHVS and CDR2 as FQNEAQ. CDR3 length: 12 residues. CDR3 DNA: TGTGCCAGCAGCGCCCGCGGAAACACCATATATTTT. This translates into CASSARGNTIYF. The full variable domain, rest sourced from reference TRBV7-8 and TRBJ1-3, is GAGVSQSPRYKVAKRGQDVALRCDPISGHVSLFWYQQALGQGPEFLTYFQNEAQLDKSGLPSDRFFAERPEGSVSTLKIQRTQQEDSAVYLCASSARGNTIYFGEGSWLTVV.

The rearrangement joins TRBV5-1 to TRBJ1-4; D ambiguous. Between the trimmed V and J ends, which lost 3 bases and 7 bases, there was a span of 13 bases. This CDR3 region has 14 residues. Germline V gene data show CDR1 as SGHRS and CDR2 as YFSETQ. CDR3 sequence reads: CASSWQRGGEKLFF. The CDR3 DNA is TGCGCCAGCAGCTGGCAACGGGGTGGTGAAAAACTGTTTTTT.

This chain connects TRBV5-1 to TRBJ1-1; D is unclear. V lost 1 base to trimming and J lost 3 bases, with 7 bases between them. There are 13 residues in the CDR3. The V gene's germline CDR1 is SGHRS and CDR2 YFSETQ. CDR3 sequence: CASSLSWDTEAFF. As DNA, the CDR3 is TGCGCCAGCAGCTTGTCATGGGACACTGAAGCTTTCTTT.

J is TRBJ1-1 and V is TRBV7-3; D perhaps matches TRBD1 (5 bases). The length of the CDR3 is 13 residues. Germline assignment: CDR1 SGHTA and CDR2 FQGTGA. Trimming stripped 4 bases from V and 6 bases from J, with 12 bases between. The CDR3 DNA reads as TGTGCCAGCAGCTCGACAAGGGGCGCTGAAGCTTTCTTT. Translation: CASSSTRGAEAFF.

The J gene is TRBJ1-5, the V gene TRBV10-3; no clear D gene. The CDR3 length is 16 residues. Trimming cost V 3 bases and J 2 bases, with 14 bases left between them. Per the germline V gene, CDR1 is ENHRY and CDR2 is SYGVKD. DNA for the CDR3: TGTGCCATCAGTGATCGGGCGACAAGTGGCAATCAGCCCCAGCATTTT. The encoded protein is CAISDRATSGNQPQHF.

The gene calls are TRBV7-9 and TRBJ1-2, with 10 bases matching TRBD1. Germline V lookup: CDR1 SEHNR, CDR2 FQNEAQ (reference sequence). The CDR3 has 14 residues. V was pared by 5 bases and J by 3 bases, with 3 bases of the junction left unmatched. The CDR3 DNA reads as TGTGCCAGCAGCCCGACAGGGGGCGACTATGGCTACACCTTC. The encoded protein is CASSPTGGDYGYTF.

V and J are TRBV11-3 and TRBJ1-6; no reliable D call. Per germline, CDR1 SGHNT and CDR2 YENEEA. V dropped 5 bases and J dropped 8 bases, with 16 bases sitting between them. This CDR3 is 15 amino acids long. The CDR3: CASSEGRGPYSPLHF. The CDR3 bases are TGTGCCAGCAGCGAAGGGCGGGGTCCGTATTCACCCCTCCACTTT.

The chain carries TRBV27 and TRBJ2-3; 8 bases agree with TRBD2. The CDR3 is 16 residues long. V dropped 4 bases and J dropped 4; count of bases not matched to a gene: 10. The germline V gene has CDR1 MNHEY and CDR2 SMNVEV (reference sequence). In nucleotides, the CDR3 is TGTGCCAGCAGTTCTAGAGGGACTAGTGTCGCAGATACGCAGTATTTT. The encoded protein is CASSSRGTSVADTQYF.

This clone was recorded a few times. The chain joins TRBV20-1 to TRBJ1-2; no firm D call. The V end was cut by 6 bases, the J end by 8 bases, with 13 bases between. CDR1 and CDR2 from the germline V gene are DFQATT and SNEGSKA (reference sequence). The CDR3 has 11 amino acids. The CDR3 spells CSARRKMGYTF. The CDR3, as DNA: TGCAGTGCGCGCCGCAAAATGGGCTACACCTTC.

The chain joins TRBV7-9 to TRBJ1-2; TRBD1 matches at 8 bases. This CDR3 is built from 17 residues. From germline, CDR1 is SEHNR and CDR2 FQNEAQ (reference sequence). Trimming cost V 5 bases and J 0 bases; bases outside gene matches: 11. The CDR3 here is CASSPTGQVFTNYGYTF. In nucleotides, the CDR3 is TGTGCCAGCAGCCCGACGGGACAGGTTTTTACTAACTATGGCTACACCTTC.

The chain links TRBV27 to TRBJ1-2; no firm D call. Trimming cost V 3 bases and J 4 bases, with 12 bases left between them. Per germline, CDR1 MNHEY and CDR2 SMNVEV (reference sequence). This CDR3 comprises 14 residues. CDR3 in amino acids: CASSFSVGFYGYTF. In DNA form, the CDR3 reads TGTGCCAGCAGTTTCTCAGTAGGATTCTATGGCTACACCTTC.

V usage is TRBV9 and J usage is TRBJ1-1; a weak D match, TRBD1 (5 bases). The CDR3 runs to 11 residues. The V end lost 7 bases, the J end lost 2 bases, and 6 bases lay between the germline ends. The germline CDR1 and CDR2 sequences are SGDLS and YYNGEE. DNA for the CDR3: TGTGCCAGCCGGGACAACACTGAAGCTTTCTTT. Amino acid sequence: CASRDNTEAFF.

V and J are TRBV15 and TRBJ2-1; unclear D gene. CDR1 LNHNV and CDR2 YYDKDF come from the germline V gene (reference sequence). Deletions cut 0 bases from V and 3 bases from J, with 18 bases between. The CDR3 consists of 18 residues. The DNA of the CDR3 is TGTGCCACCAGCAGAGATATTCGAATGGTAGCCTACTACAATGAGCAGTTCTTC. It yields the protein CATSRDIRMVAYYNEQFF.

This clone has just a few counts. Within the sample, other DNA sequences also encode this same CDR3. The J gene is TRBJ1-1, the V gene TRBV7-9; D unclear. With 5 bases removed from V and 1 base from J, the gap between germline ends came to 8 bases. Germline lookup yields CDR1 SEHNR and CDR2 FQNEAQ (reference sequence). This CDR3 is 13 amino acids long. Here the CDR3 reads CASSLNKNTEAFF. CDR3 nucleotides: TGTGCCAGCAGCCTTAACAAGAACACTGAAGCTTTCTTT.

The chain employs TRBV6-5 and TRBJ1-1; TRBD1 aligns across 11 bases. Germline CDR1 is MNHEY and CDR2 is SVGAGI. This CDR3 has 14 amino acids. Trimming at V came to 5 bases and at J to 4 bases, leaving 3 bases not matched to a gene. CDR3 in amino acids: CASSRTGGFTEAFF. CDR3 in DNA: TGTGCCAGCAGTAGGACAGGGGGCTTCACTGAAGCTTTCTTT.

The chain recombines TRBV5-1 with TRBJ1-2; no clear D gene. The germline V and J ends were trimmed by 1 base and 3 bases, with 7 bases remaining between them. CDR3 size: 13 residues. Germline CDR1 and CDR2: SGHRS and YFSETQ. The CDR3 here is CASSLTDDYGYTF. The CDR3, as DNA: TGCGCCAGCAGCTTGACCGATGACTATGGCTACACCTTC.

V usage is TRBV28 and J usage is TRBJ2-3, with 13 bases identical to TRBD2. Germline V CDR1 and CDR2: MDHEN, SYDVKM. This CDR3 comprises 16 residues. With V trimmed by 6 bases and J by 6 bases, 9 bases remained unmatched. CDR3 residues: CASSRTSGSPWDTQYF. CDR3 in DNA: TGTGCCAGCAGCAGGACTAGCGGGAGCCCTTGGGATACGCAGTATTTT.

The J gene is TRBJ1-1, the V gene TRBV5-1; D is uncertain. In germline, CDR1 is SGHRS, CDR2 YFSETQ. This CDR3 has 13 amino acids. Trimming cost V 4 bases and J 1 base, with 8 bases left between them. CDR3 in amino acids: CASSLTENTEAFF. CDR3 coding DNA: TGCGCCAGCAGCCTTACAGAGAACACTGAAGCTTTCTTT.

The gene calls are TRBV9 and TRBJ2-5; no clear D gene. Trimming took 0 bases from V and 4 from J, leaving 7 bases between them. Germline V gene data show CDR1 as SGDLS and CDR2 as YYNGEE. This CDR3 contains 13 residues. In nucleotides, the CDR3 is TGTGCCAGCAGCGTAGTTCCGGGAGAGACCCAGTACTTC. As protein: CASSVVPGETQYF.

This chain links TRBV11-3 with TRBJ1-6; maybe TRBD1 (5 bases). The ends were cut back, 5 bases at V and 10 bases at J, with 12 bases in the middle. There are 13 residues in the CDR3. The germline CDR1 and CDR2 sequences are SGHNT and YENEEA. The CDR3 region is CASSTGPGSPLHF. The CDR3 bases are TGTGCCAGCAGCACGGGGCCTGGCTCACCCCTCCACTTT.

The gene calls are TRBV6-5 and TRBJ1-2, with D possibly being TRBD1 (5 bases). Deletions cut 7 bases from V and 8 bases from J, with 14 bases between. The CDR3 has 12 residues. The germline V gene encodes CDR1 MNHEY and CDR2 SVGAGI. The CDR3 reads CASIGDWGGYTF. CDR3 bases: TGTGCCAGCATCGGGGACTGGGGGGGCTACACCTTC.

The chain couples TRBV9 to TRBJ1-3; D is perhaps TRBD1 (5 bases). In germline, CDR1 is SGDLS, CDR2 YYNGEE. The CDR3 has 16 residues. Trimming shortened V by 3 bases and J by 0 bases, and 13 bases separated the two germline ends. The CDR3 DNA sequence: TGTGCCAGCAGCGCCATGGGACCGAACTCTGGAAACACCATATATTTT. Protein sequence: CASSAMGPNSGNTIYF.